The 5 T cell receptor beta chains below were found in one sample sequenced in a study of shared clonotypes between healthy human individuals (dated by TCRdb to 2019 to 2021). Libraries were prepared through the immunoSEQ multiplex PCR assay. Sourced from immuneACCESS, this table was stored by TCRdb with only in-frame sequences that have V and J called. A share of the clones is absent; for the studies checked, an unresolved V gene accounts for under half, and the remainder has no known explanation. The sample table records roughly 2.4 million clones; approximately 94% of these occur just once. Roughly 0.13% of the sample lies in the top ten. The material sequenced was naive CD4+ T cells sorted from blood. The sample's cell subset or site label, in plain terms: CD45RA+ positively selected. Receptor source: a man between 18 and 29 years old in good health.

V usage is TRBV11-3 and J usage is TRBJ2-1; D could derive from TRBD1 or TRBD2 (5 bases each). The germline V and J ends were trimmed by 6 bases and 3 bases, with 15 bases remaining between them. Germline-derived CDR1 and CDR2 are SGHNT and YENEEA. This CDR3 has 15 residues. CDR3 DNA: TGTGCCAGCAGTCCAACCAGGGACCGCTACAATGAGCAGTTCTTC. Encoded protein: CASSPTRDRYNEQFF.

CDR3 protein: CASSEHNEQFF. The CDR3 coding sequence is TGTGCCAGCAGTGAACACAATGAGCAGTTCTTC. The chain couples TRBV2 to TRBJ2-1; D is unresolved. This CDR3 comprises 11 residues. The V and J ends lost 2 bases and 5 bases respectively, with 1 base between them. Germline CDR1 SNHLY, CDR2 FYNNEI.

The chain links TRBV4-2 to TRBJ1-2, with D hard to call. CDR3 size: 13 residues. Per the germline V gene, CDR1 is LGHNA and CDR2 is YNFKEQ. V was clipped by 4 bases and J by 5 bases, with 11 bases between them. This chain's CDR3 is CASSPDDSYGYTF. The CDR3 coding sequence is TGTGCCAGCAGCCCAGATGACTCTTATGGCTACACCTTC.

The CDR3 region has the DNA TGTGCCAGCAGCACCCCGGGAGGGACCCAAGAGACCCAGTACTTC. This translates into CASSTPGGTQETQYF. The chain carries TRBV7-6 and TRBJ2-5; TRBD2 matches 8 bases. This CDR3 comprises 15 residues. With V trimmed by 5 bases and J by 1 base, 6 bases remained unmatched. Per germline, CDR1 SGHVS and CDR2 FNYEAQ.

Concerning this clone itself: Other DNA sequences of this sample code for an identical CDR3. In DNA, the CDR3 is TGTGCCAGCAGATTGGGACAGGGGGCGAACTATGGCTACACCTTC. Translating gives CASRLGQGANYGYTF. The chain recombines TRBV2 with TRBJ1-2; 12 bases are a match to TRBD1. The CDR3 covers 15 residues. Germline lookup yields CDR1 SNHLY and CDR2 FYNNEI. The V and J ends lost 6 bases and 2 bases, in that order; junction bases with no gene match: 4. Together with reference TRBV2 and TRBJ1-2, the CDR3 gives the full variable domain: EPEVTQTPSHQVTQMGQEVILRCVPISNHLYFYWYRQILGQKVEFLVSFYNNEISEKSEIFDDQFSVERPDGSNFTLKIRSTKLEDSAMYFCASRLGQGANYGYTFGSGTRLTVV.